This entry lists 23 T cell receptor beta chains sequenced from one sample in a study of radiation and T cells in renal cell carcinoma. Sequencing was performed with immunoSEQ multiplex PCR; in TCRdb, only in-frame clones are kept and a portion is missing. The sample lists some 130,000 clones, more than 80% occurring once. Time point denoted: blood 2 weeks post-SBRT. Treatment described: 15 Gy SBRT to primary tumor, nephrectomy 4 weeks later. Sequencing used blood, obtained from a patient whose treatment included radiotherapy and nephrectomy. Every receptor here comes from a woman aged 60-75 years with renal cell carcinoma.

The chain links TRBV9 to TRBJ2-3; no clear D. Germline V CDR1 and CDR2: SGDLS, YYNGEE. The CDR3 is 14 amino acids. Trimming stripped 0 bases from V and 0 bases from J, with 5 bases between. CDR3 coding DNA: TGTGCCAGCAGCGTAGAACGGAGCACAGATACGCAGTATTTT. Its protein is CASSVERSTDTQYF.

The chain recombines TRBV25-1 with TRBJ1-5, with 9 positions matching TRBD1. The trim removed 4 bases at V and 7 bases at J, leaving 8 bases unmatched. The CDR3 has 15 residues. Germline V gene lookup returns CDR1 MGHDK and CDR2 SYGVNS. CDR3 sequence: CASSAWGQGDQPQHF. The CDR3, as DNA: TGTGCCAGCAGTGCCTGGGGACAGGGTGACCAGCCCCAGCATTTT. The variable domain in full, with the rest retrieved from reference TRBV25-1 and TRBJ1-5, is EADIYQTPRYLVIGTGKKITLECSQTMGHDKMYWYQQDPGMELHLIHYSYGVNSTEKGDLSSESTVSRIRTEHFPLTLESARPSHTSQYLCASSAWGQGDQPQHFGDGTRLSIL.

This sequence joins TRBV5-4 and TRBJ1-1; the D is unclear. Germline lookup yields CDR1 SGHNT and CDR2 YYREEE (reference sequence). V lost 0 bases, J lost 0 bases, and 6 bases lay in between. The CDR3 contains 14 residues. CDR3 sequence: CASSLDLMNTEAFF. CDR3 nucleotides: TGTGCCAGCAGCTTGGATCTGATGAACACTGAAGCTTTCTTT.

For this clone: A read error may account for a junction end that differs from germline. The chain carries TRBV6-1 and TRBJ1-5; 7 nucleotides line up with TRBD1. CDR1 MNHNS and CDR2 SASEGT come from the germline V gene. The length of the CDR3 is 15 residues. DNA for the CDR3: TGTGCCAGCAGCGAAGGACAGGCCCCGTCGGAGCCCCAGCATTTT. Translation gives CASSEGQAPSEPQHF.

A remark on this clone: The germline gene is not matched at one end of the junction; a read error may be the cause. The rearrangement joins TRBV5-6 to TRBJ1-2; TRBD1 matches at 9 bases. Germline CDR1 reads SGHDT; CDR2 reads YYEEEE. CDR3 length: 13 amino acids. As DNA, the CDR3 is TGTGCCGGCAGCTTGGGACAGGGCTATGGCTACACCTTC. Encoded protein: CAGSLGQGYGYTF.

This clone was counted only a few times. The rearrangement uses TRBV6-1 and TRBJ1-6; 7 nucleotides agree with TRBD1. This CDR3 region has 14 residues. Germline V gene lookup returns CDR1 MNHNS and CDR2 SASEGT. V lost 0 bases, J lost 10 bases, and 3 bases stayed unmatched. Here the CDR3 reads CASSEAGTESPLHF. As DNA, the CDR3 is TGTGCCAGCAGTGAAGCGGGGACAGAATCACCCCTCCACTTT.

This clone has a handful of counts. The chain is built from TRBV5-1 and TRBJ2-7; the D gene is possibly TRBD2 (5 bases). The CDR3 covers 12 residues. Germline V gene data show CDR1 as SGHRS and CDR2 as YFSETQ. Trimming stripped 5 bases from V and 3 bases from J, with 9 bases between. The CDR3: CASSQEDYEQYF. The CDR3 region has the DNA TGCGCCAGCAGTCAGGAGGACTACGAGCAGTACTTC.

The J gene is TRBJ1-3, the V gene TRBV10-1, with D hard to call. V shed 2 bases and J shed 4 bases, with 6 bases lying between them. This CDR3 contains 13 residues. The V gene's germline CDR1 is WNHNN and CDR2 SYGVQD (reference sequence). CDR3 residues: CASSEDRGNTIYF. CDR3 nucleotides: TGCGCCAGCAGTGAGGATCGGGGAAACACCATATATTTT.

V usage is TRBV19 and J usage is TRBJ1-4, with a possible D match to TRBD1 (5 bases). Germline V gene lookup returns CDR1 LNHDA and CDR2 SQIVND (reference sequence). This CDR3 is 15 amino acids long. Trimming left V 4 bases short and J 7 bases short, with 16 bases between. CDR3 nucleotide sequence: TGTGCCAGTAGTAGACAGTCCAGTCGCGGTGAAAAACTGTTTTTT. Protein: CASSRQSSRGEKLFF. The complete variable domain, with remaining parts taken from reference TRBV19 and TRBJ1-4, reads DGGITQSPKYLFRKEGQNVTLSCEQNLNHDAMYWYRQDPGQGLRLIYYSQIVNDFQKGDIAEGYSVSREKKESFPLTVTSAQKNPTAFYLCASSRQSSRGEKLFFGSGTQLSVL.

The chain links TRBV5-1 to TRBJ2-7, with D maybe TRBD1 (5 bases). The CDR3 consists of 16 residues. Germline V gene sequence: CDR1 SGHRS, CDR2 YFSETQ. Trimming shortened V by 0 bases and J by 4 bases, and 17 bases separated the two germline ends. This CDR3 is CASSLVPAGNLYEQYF. The CDR3 DNA is TGCGCCAGCAGCTTGGTTCCGGCAGGGAATTTATACGAGCAGTACTTC. The full variable domain, with the rest looked up from reference TRBV5-1 and TRBJ2-7, is KAGVTQTPRYLIKTRGQQVTLSCSPISGHRSVSWYQQTPGQGLQFLFEYFSETQRNKGNFPGRFSGRQFSNSRSEMNVSTLELGDSALYLCASSLVPAGNLYEQYFGPGTRLTVT.

The chain combines TRBV2 with TRBJ2-7, with 7 positions matching TRBD1. The CDR3 extends over 19 amino acids. V trimming: 2 bases; J trimming: 5 bases; junction bases outside the gene matches: 21. Looked up from germline, CDR1 is SNHLY and CDR2 is FYNNEI. This chain's CDR3 is CASSESFRLGTDAEDEQYF. CDR3 sequence (DNA): TGTGCCAGCAGTGAAAGTTTCCGACTCGGGACAGACGCTGAGGACGAGCAGTACTTC.

The gene calls are TRBV7-2 and TRBJ1-2, with D uncertain. This CDR3 spans 14 amino acids. The germline V and J ends were trimmed by 1 base and 7 bases, with 13 bases remaining between them. Germline V gene lookup returns CDR1 SGHTA and CDR2 FQGNSA. Here the CDR3 DNA reads TGTGCCAGCAGCTTAGTGACCGCCTCCCTTGGCTACACCTTC. Its translation: CASSLVTASLGYTF.

The chain employs TRBV5-6 and TRBJ1-2; a possible D gene is TRBD1 (6 bases). CDR3 length: 14 amino acids. The V gene lost 4 bases and the J gene lost 7 bases, with 17 bases spanning the gap. Germline V gene sequence: CDR1 SGHDT, CDR2 YYEEEE. In nucleotides, the CDR3 is TGTGCCAGCAGCCGGCAGGGAAGAGGGGGTGGCTACACCTTC. Its translation is CASSRQGRGGGYTF. Based on the CDR3 plus reference TRBV5-6 and TRBJ1-2, the full variable domain is DAGVTQSPTHLIKTRGQQVTLRCSPKSGHDTVSWYQQALGQGPQFIFQYYEEEERQRGNFPDRFSGHQFPNYSSELNVNALLLGDSALYLCASSRQGRGGGYTFGSGTRLTVV.

This rearrangement joins TRBV5-6 to TRBJ2-5, with D maybe TRBD1 (6 bases). V lost 7 bases and J lost 3, with 10 bases in between. This CDR3 region has 12 residues. Germline-derived CDR1 and CDR2 are SGHDT and YYEEEE. The CDR3 sequence: CASSRTEETQYF. Written as DNA, the CDR3 is TGTGCCAGCTCCCGGACAGAAGAGACCCAGTACTTC.

V gene TRBV6-1 combines with J gene TRBJ1-6; the D is unclear. Germline-derived CDR1 and CDR2 are MNHNS and SASEGT. The CDR3 contains 13 residues. V lost 7 bases and J 6 bases, leaving 10 bases between the germline ends. The DNA for the CDR3 is TGTGCCAGCATGGGTGATGGTAATTCACCCCTCCACTTT. This translates into CASMGDGNSPLHF.

The chain carries TRBV6-1 and TRBJ1-5; D is perhaps TRBD1 (5 bases). Germline V gene sequence: CDR1 MNHNS, CDR2 SASEGT. The CDR3 has 13 amino acids. V dropped 1 base and J dropped 9 bases, with 10 bases sitting between them. The CDR3 DNA reads TGTGCCAGCAGTGAAGACAGGCTTAGGCCCCAGCATTTT. Translated: CASSEDRLRPQHF.

This chain joins TRBV28 and TRBJ2-5; the D is unclear. The CDR3 spans 13 residues. The V and J ends lost 6 bases and 4 bases respectively, with 12 bases between them. Per the germline V gene, CDR1 is MDHEN and CDR2 is SYDVKM. The CDR3 region has the DNA TGTGCCAGCAGCCCCCCAGCATCAGAGACCCAGTACTTC. Protein product: CASSPPASETQYF.

This chain joins TRBV14 and TRBJ2-3, with 8 bases fitting TRBD1. The CDR3 runs to 15 residues. Germline CDR1 is SGHDN and CDR2 is FVKESK. The trim removed 0 bases at V and 6 bases at J, leaving 5 bases unmatched. CDR3 bases: TGTGCCAGCAGCCAAGACCAGGGGGCATGGGATACGCAGTATTTT. Its translation is CASSQDQGAWDTQYF.

The genes are TRBV9 and TRBJ1-5; D remains ambiguous. V was trimmed by 2 bases and J by 6 bases, leaving 9 bases between them. The CDR3 has 13 residues. Germline values: CDR1 SGDLS, CDR2 YYNGEE. The CDR3 is CASSVTVGQPQHF. DNA for the CDR3: TGTGCCAGCAGCGTTACTGTAGGTCAGCCCCAGCATTTT.

The V gene is TRBV19, the J gene TRBJ1-2, with D uncertain. V was cut by 5 bases and J by 8 bases, with 15 bases left in between. CDR1 and CDR2 from the germline V gene are LNHDA and SQIVND (reference sequence). CDR3 length equals 13 residues. CDR3 amino acids: CASSATAPGGYTF. Written as DNA, the CDR3 is TGTGCCAGTAGTGCCACGGCGCCGGGCGGCTACACCTTC.

The chain links TRBV20-1 to TRBJ2-7, with a tentative D call TRBD2 (6 bases). The germline CDR1 and CDR2 sequences are DFQATT and SNEGSKA (reference sequence). The length of the CDR3 is 11 residues. Between the trimmed V and J ends, which lost 3 bases and 5 bases, there was a span of 8 bases. The CDR3 DNA reads TGCAGTGCTAGCCGGGAGAACGAGCAGTACTTC. Protein: CSASRENEQYF.

Points on this clone: Other DNA sequences from this sample encode an identical CDR3 as well. J is TRBJ1-2 and V is TRBV5-1; 9 nucleotides match TRBD1. The CDR3 has 14 residues. Losses at the gene ends were 3 bases for V and 2 bases for J; bases not matched to a gene: 2. The V gene's germline CDR1 is SGHRS and CDR2 YFSETQ. In DNA, the CDR3 is TGCGCCAGCAGCTCCGGGACAGGGAACTATGGCTACACCTTC. Translated: CASSSGTGNYGYTF.

The chain couples TRBV19 to TRBJ1-3; unclear D gene. V gave up 5 bases and J gave up 1 base, with 12 bases separating them. The CDR3 sequence is 15 residues long. Germline-derived CDR1 and CDR2 are LNHDA and SQIVND (reference sequence). The DNA for the CDR3 is TGTGCCAGTAGTCCCGAGCGACGATCTGGAAACACCATATATTTT. Its protein is CASSPERRSGNTIYF.